Each of the 32 T cell receptor beta chains below was sequenced from the same sample in a study of blood T cell repertoires in COVID-19. Measured with immunoSEQ multiplex PCR; TCRdb has only the in-frame clones, and not every one. The sample holds about 370,000 clones, about 90% seen once. The sequenced material came from peripheral blood. The receptors derive from a woman aged 25 to 39 with COVID-19, enrolled during active disease.

The rearrangement joins TRBV28 to TRBJ2-2; TRBD2 matches 10 bases. CDR1 and CDR2 from the germline V gene are MDHEN and SYDVKM. This CDR3 region has 15 residues. V lost 6 bases to trimming and J lost 0 bases; unmatched junction nucleotides: 1. DNA for the CDR3: TGTGCCAGCAGGCTAGCGGGAGCGAACACCGGGGAGCTGTTTTTT. It specifies CASRLAGANTGELFF.

This chain connects TRBV5-1 to TRBJ2-2; D is perhaps TRBD2 (5 bases). Per the germline V gene, CDR1 is SGHRS and CDR2 is YFSETQ. The CDR3 runs to 14 residues. The germline V and J ends were trimmed by 2 bases and 1 base, with 6 bases remaining between them. CDR3 in DNA: TGCGCCAGCAGCTTAGGGAGGAACACCGGGGAGCTGTTTTTT. Residues: CASSLGRNTGELFF.

The chain carries TRBV30 and TRBJ2-3; 9 bases align to TRBD2. CDR1 and CDR2 (germline): GTSNPN, SVGIG (reference sequence). The junction had 4 bases not matched to a gene; V was cut back by 0 bases and J by 0 bases. CDR3 size: 16 residues. CDR3 region: CAWSVRREGSTDTQYF. In DNA, the CDR3 is TGTGCCTGGAGTGTACGGCGGGAGGGTAGCACAGATACGCAGTATTTT.

The chain is built from TRBV9 and TRBJ1-1; no definite D call. Trimming pared 4 bases from V and 5 bases from J, leaving 12 bases between. Germline values: CDR1 SGDLS, CDR2 YYNGEE. There are 13 residues in the CDR3. CDR3 DNA: TGTGCCAGCAGCCCAGAGGCATTGACTGAAGCTTTCTTT. Translation gives CASSPEALTEAFF. The full variable domain, with the rest looked up from reference TRBV9 and TRBJ1-1, is DSGVTQTPKHLITATGQRVTLRCSPRSGDLSVYWYQQSLDQGLQFLIQYYNGEERAKGNILERFSAQQFPDLHSELNLSSLELGDSALYFCASSPEALTEAFFGQGTRLTVV.

At least ten counts were recorded for this clone. The genes are TRBV5-6 and TRBJ2-1; 7 bases map to TRBD2. J lost 0 bases, V lost 0 bases, and 9 bases had no gene match. This CDR3 comprises 18 residues. Germline V lookup: CDR1 SGHDT, CDR2 YYEEEE. Written as DNA, the CDR3 is TGTGCCAGCAGCTTGGCCCTGGCTAGCGGTAGCTCCTACAATGAGCAGTTCTTC. Translating it yields CASSLALASGSSYNEQFF.

The V gene is TRBV25-1, the J gene TRBJ2-2; perhaps TRBD1 as D (6 bases). Germline loops: CDR1 MGHDK, CDR2 SYGVNS. The CDR3 runs to 15 residues. V was trimmed by 3 bases and J by 6 bases, leaving 14 bases between them. In nucleotides, the CDR3 is TGTGCCAGCAGTGATGAACAGGGTTGGGCCGGGGAGCTGTTTTTT. Protein: CASSDEQGWAGELFF.

The chain links TRBV15 to TRBJ2-5; 7 bases align to TRBD2. From germline, CDR1 is LNHNV and CDR2 YYDKDF (reference sequence). The CDR3 loop spans 17 amino acids. V trimming: 0 bases; J trimming: 2 bases; junction bases outside the gene matches: 9. The CDR3 region is CATSRDGGGPLQETQYF. The CDR3 DNA reads as TGTGCCACCAGCAGAGATGGGGGAGGGCCATTACAAGAGACCCAGTACTTC.

The chain joins TRBV3-1 (or the pseudogene TRBV3-2) to TRBJ2-1; 7 positions agree with TRBD1. CDR3 length: 13 amino acids. Per the germline V gene, CDR1 is LGHDT and CDR2 is YNNKEL (reference sequence). With 10 bases clipped from V and 2 bases from J, the junction kept 5 bases outside the gene matches. This chain's CDR3 is CATSGQTYNEQFF. Written as DNA, the CDR3 is TGTGCCACCTCGGGACAGACCTACAATGAGCAGTTCTTC.

The genes are TRBV9 and TRBJ2-5; TRBD2 matches 9 bases. Looked up from germline, CDR1 is SGDLS and CDR2 is YYNGEE. V was clipped by 0 bases and J by 5 bases; unmatched bases: 11. This CDR3 has 17 amino acids. CDR3 residues: CASSVGKVAGALETQYF. The DNA of the CDR3 is TGTGCCAGCAGCGTAGGTAAGGTAGCGGGAGCTTTGGAGACCCAGTACTTC.

The CDR3 sequence is CASSLGESDTQYF. As DNA, the CDR3 is TGTGCCAGCAGCCTCGGGGAGTCGGATACGCAGTATTTT. V is TRBV7-2 and J is TRBJ2-3; possibly TRBD2 for D (5 bases). With 5 bases removed from V and 6 bases from J, the gap between germline ends came to 12 bases. Germline V gene lookup returns CDR1 SGHTA and CDR2 FQGNSA. This CDR3 comprises 13 residues.

This chain links TRBV6-5 with TRBJ1-1; D is undetermined. Germline assignment: CDR1 MNHEY and CDR2 SVGAGI. Trimming cost V 4 bases and J 1 base, with 10 bases left between them. CDR3 size: 14 residues. The CDR3 sequence: CASSFSQWNTEAFF. DNA for the CDR3: TGTGCCAGCAGTTTCTCCCAGTGGAACACTGAAGCTTTCTTT.

The chain has TRBV7-2 and TRBJ1-6; D ambiguous. The length of the CDR3 is 15 residues. V was shortened by 6 bases and J by 3 bases, with 12 bases between the two germline ends. Germline V gene lookup returns CDR1 SGHTA and CDR2 FQGNSA. This CDR3 is CASSLSRSYNSPLHF. In nucleotides, the CDR3 is TGTGCCAGCAGTCTCAGCCGGAGCTATAATTCACCCCTCCACTTT.

This clone was observed a single time. J is TRBJ2-3 and V is TRBV5-4; 8 nucleotides align to TRBD2. The CDR3 has 17 residues. J was trimmed by 4 bases and V by 0 bases; bases with no gene match: 10. Per germline, CDR1 SGHNT and CDR2 YYREEE (reference sequence). The CDR3 DNA reads TGTGCCAGCAGCTTGGGGCCAGCGGGAGCGTCCGCAGATACGCAGTATTTT. Protein product: CASSLGPAGASADTQYF.

The J gene is TRBJ2-3, the V gene TRBV6-6; the match to TRBD2 covers 9 bases. The V segment lost 9 bases and the J segment 4 bases; nucleotides outside the gene matches: 5. Per germline, CDR1 MNHNY and CDR2 SVGAGI (reference sequence). This CDR3 is 13 amino acids long. Here the CDR3 DNA reads TGTGCCAGTATAGCGGGAGCGGCAGATACGCAGTATTTT. It translates to CASIAGAADTQYF.

The rearrangement links TRBV13 to TRBJ2-6; D is uncertain. Per the germline V gene, CDR1 is PRHDT and CDR2 is FYEKMQ (reference sequence). The CDR3 consists of 14 residues. Trimming took off 3 bases at V and 3 bases at J, with 6 bases between the two ends. Here the CDR3 reads CASSFRVGANVLTF. CDR3 DNA: TGTGCCAGCAGCTTTCGGGTTGGGGCCAACGTCCTGACTTTC.

V gene TRBV11-2 combines with J gene TRBJ2-2; TRBD2 aligns across 8 bases. The germline CDR1 and CDR2 sequences are SGHAT and FQNNGV. The CDR3 is 15 residues long. After removal of 2 bases from V and 5 bases from J, the junction contained 4 bases not matched to a gene. CDR3 sequence: CASSLTASGTGELFF. The CDR3 nucleotides are TGTGCCAGCAGCTTAACCGCTAGCGGGACCGGGGAGCTGTTTTTT.

The rearrangement links TRBV19 to TRBJ1-5, with 7 bases matching TRBD1. Unmatched junction bases numbered 7, after V lost 8 bases and J lost 3 bases. Germline V CDR1 and CDR2: LNHDA, SQIVND (reference sequence). The CDR3 runs to 14 residues. This chain's CDR3 is CASRGQTFNQPQHF. CDR3 sequence (DNA): TGTGCCAGTCGGGGACAGACATTCAATCAGCCCCAGCATTTT.

The chain combines TRBV5-4 with TRBJ1-1; 7 nucleotides agree with TRBD1. The CDR3 extends over 14 amino acids. Germline trimming cut 1 base from V and 4 bases from J; bases unmatched to any gene: 4. The V gene's germline CDR1 is SGHNT and CDR2 YYREEE (reference sequence). The CDR3 nucleotides read TGTGCCAGCAGCTTGAGGGGGCCACCCACTGAAGCTTTCTTT. Amino acids: CASSLRGPPTEAFF. The full variable domain, completed using reference TRBV5-4 and TRBJ1-1, is ETGVTQSPTHLIKTRGQQVTLRCSSQSGHNTVSWYQQALGQGPQFIFQYYREEENGRGNFPPRFSGLQFPNYSSELNVNALELDDSALYLCASSLRGPPTEAFFGQGTRLTVV.

The rearrangement uses TRBV5-1 and TRBJ2-1, with 16 bases aligning to TRBD2. The V and J ends lost 4 bases and 10 bases, in that order; junction bases with no gene match: 11. The CDR3 has 17 amino acids. Germline V CDR1 and CDR2: SGHRS, YFSETQ. The CDR3, as DNA: TGCGCCAGCAGCGGGGGGACTAGCGGGAGGGTCTATAGGGAGCAGTTCTTC. It translates to CASSGGTSGRVYREQFF.

CDR3 in amino acids: CASSSWVAESSYEQYF. CDR3 in DNA: TGTGCCAGCAGTTCTTGGGTGGCGGAGAGCTCCTACGAGCAGTACTTC. V gene TRBV6-5 combines with J gene TRBJ2-7; no definite D call. The CDR3 has 16 residues. The germline V and J ends were trimmed by 4 bases and 0 bases, with 16 bases remaining between them. The germline V gene encodes CDR1 MNHEY and CDR2 SVGAGI.

The V gene is TRBV5-1, the J gene TRBJ1-3; D is unclear. Germline V gene sequence: CDR1 SGHRS, CDR2 YFSETQ. V lost 7 bases, J lost 0 bases, and 8 bases lay in between. This CDR3 contains 13 residues. The CDR3 nucleotides read TGCGCCAGCGCCGTAGACTCTGGAAACACCATATATTTT. Its protein product is CASAVDSGNTIYF.

The CDR3 DNA sequence: TGTGCCTGGAGGGCCACAGGGTGGGATTCACCCCTCCACTTT. This codes for CAWRATGWDSPLHF. The genes are TRBV30 and TRBJ1-6; tentatively, D is TRBD1 (6 bases). This CDR3 has 14 amino acids. Germline CDR1 is GTSNPN and CDR2 is SVGIG (reference sequence). Trimming removed 3 bases from V and 8 bases from J, with 14 bases in between.

Worth noting for this clone: Other DNA sequences in this sample translate to the same CDR3. The V and J genes are TRBV28 and TRBJ2-3, with D perhaps TRBD2 (6 bases). The CDR3 extends over 14 amino acids. Trimming pared 2 bases from V and 0 bases from J, leaving 6 bases between. Germline CDR1 is MDHEN and CDR2 is SYDVKM. The CDR3 coding sequence is TGTGCCAGCAGTTTAGGAGGGAGCACAGATACGCAGTATTTT. Amino acids: CASSLGGSTDTQYF.

The chain recombines TRBV9 with TRBJ2-1; D may be TRBD2 (5 bases). The CDR3 runs to 16 residues. Germline V CDR1 and CDR2: SGDLS, YYNGEE. The ends were cut back, 4 bases at V and 0 bases at J, with 14 bases in the middle. CDR3 DNA sequence: TGTGCCAGCAGCCCGGCGGGTTTAAGCTCCTACAATGAGCAGTTCTTC. Translated: CASSPAGLSSYNEQFF.

V and J are TRBV27 and TRBJ2-7; 10 bases align to TRBD1. Germline V gene data show CDR1 as MNHEY and CDR2 as SMNVEV (reference sequence). The trim removed 5 bases at V and 2 bases at J, leaving 3 bases unmatched. CDR3 length: 14 residues. The chain's CDR3 is CASSRGQGTYEQYF. In DNA, the CDR3 is TGTGCCAGCAGTCGGGGACAGGGGACCTACGAGCAGTACTTC.

The rearrangement uses TRBV7-9 and TRBJ2-1, with D maybe TRBD2 (6 bases). CDR3 length: 13 amino acids. Between the trimmed V and J ends, which lost 5 bases and 12 bases, there was a span of 17 bases. Germline assignment: CDR1 SEHNR and CDR2 FQNEAQ (reference sequence). CDR3 region: CASSEVVSGRQFF. CDR3 in DNA: TGTGCCAGCAGCGAAGTTGTTAGCGGCCGGCAGTTCTTC.

There are many counts of this clone. V usage is TRBV6-2 or TRBV6-3 and J usage is TRBJ2-1; TRBD2 is a possible D gene (5 bases). The CDR3 extends over 17 amino acids. Deletions cut 0 bases from V and 4 bases from J, with 16 bases between. Germline V gives CDR1 MNHEY, CDR2 SVGEGT. CDR3 in amino acids: CASSYSPPSGIYNEQFF. CDR3 coding DNA: TGTGCCAGCAGTTACTCCCCCCCGAGCGGCATTTACAATGAGCAGTTCTTC.

The V and J genes are TRBV29-1 and TRBJ2-7; D not certain. CDR3 length equals 13 residues. Germline-derived CDR1 and CDR2 are SQVTM and ANQGSEA. V was pared by 4 bases and J by 0 bases, with 10 bases between. CDR3 loop: CSVGRSNSYEQYF. The CDR3 DNA reads as TGCAGCGTTGGGCGGTCCAACTCCTACGAGCAGTACTTC.

The rearrangement links TRBV19 to TRBJ2-1; possible D gene TRBD2, 5 bases. This CDR3 has 16 amino acids. The V end lost 6 bases, the J end lost 0 bases, and 15 bases lay between the germline ends. Germline V gives CDR1 LNHDA, CDR2 SQIVND (reference sequence). CDR3 loop: CASSGGLPSSYNEQFF. CDR3 nucleotide sequence: TGTGCCAGTAGCGGAGGACTGCCAAGCTCCTACAATGAGCAGTTCTTC.

Only a few counts were recorded for this clone. This sequence joins TRBV11-2 and TRBJ2-7; a possible D gene is TRBD1 (6 bases). V gave up 6 bases and J gave up 2 bases, with 17 bases separating them. This CDR3 has 15 residues. The germline gives CDR1 SGHAT, CDR2 FQNNGV. CDR3 bases: TGTGCCAGCAGTCCAGCGCCAGGGGCAGCCTACGAGCAGTACTTC. As protein: CASSPAPGAAYEQYF.

This CDR3 reads CASSHDPPGTSGSYEQYF. The CDR3 nucleotides read TGTGCCAGCAGCCACGACCCCCCCGGGACTAGCGGCTCCTACGAGCAGTACTTC. The chain combines TRBV4-2 with TRBJ2-7; TRBD2 matches at 11 bases. This CDR3 has 18 amino acids. Germline loops: CDR1 LGHNA, CDR2 YNFKEQ. Unmatched junction bases numbered 10, after V lost 3 bases and J lost 0 bases.

This clone was counted between two and nine times. The chain combines TRBV28 with TRBJ1-6, with a possible D match to TRBD1 (5 bases). V dropped 5 bases and J dropped 9 bases, with 17 bases sitting between them. The CDR3 covers 15 residues. Per the germline V gene, CDR1 is MDHEN and CDR2 is SYDVKM. CDR3 DNA sequence: TGTGCCAGCAGTCCTGGGGCCACCTGGGGTTCACCCCTCCACTTT. It translates to CASSPGATWGSPLHF.